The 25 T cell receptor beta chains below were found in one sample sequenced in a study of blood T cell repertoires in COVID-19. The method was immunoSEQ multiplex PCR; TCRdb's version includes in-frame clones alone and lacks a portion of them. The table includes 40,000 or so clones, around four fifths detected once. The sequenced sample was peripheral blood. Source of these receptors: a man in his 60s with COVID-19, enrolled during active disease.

The CDR3 region is CASKADRGLRETQYF. The CDR3 nucleotides are TGTGCCAGCAAGGCGGACAGGGGGCTACGGGAGACCCAGTACTTC. The genes are TRBV6-5 and TRBJ2-5; TRBD1 matches at 11 bases. The J segment lost 5 bases and the V segment lost 7 bases, leaving 9 bases of the junction unmatched. Germline assignment: CDR1 MNHEY and CDR2 SVGAGI. This CDR3 contains 15 residues.

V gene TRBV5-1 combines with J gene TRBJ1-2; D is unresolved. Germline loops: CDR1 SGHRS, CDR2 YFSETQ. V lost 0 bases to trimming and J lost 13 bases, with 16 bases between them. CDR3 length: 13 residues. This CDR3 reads CASSLDGGWGCTF. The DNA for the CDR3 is TGCGCCAGCAGCTTGGATGGAGGGTGGGGTTGCACCTTC.

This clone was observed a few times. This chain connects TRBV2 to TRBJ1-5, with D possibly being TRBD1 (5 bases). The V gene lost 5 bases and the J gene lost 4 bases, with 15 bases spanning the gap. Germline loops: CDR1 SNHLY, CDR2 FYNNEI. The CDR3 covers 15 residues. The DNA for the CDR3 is TGTGCCAGCAGTAAAAGGGCAGGGTTAAATCAGCCCCAGCATTTT. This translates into CASSKRAGLNQPQHF.

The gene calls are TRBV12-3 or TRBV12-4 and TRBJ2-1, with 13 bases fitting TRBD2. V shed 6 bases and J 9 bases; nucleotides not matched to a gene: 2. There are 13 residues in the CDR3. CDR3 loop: CASSRLAGGEQFF. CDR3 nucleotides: TGTGCCAGCAGCCGACTAGCGGGAGGTGAGCAGTTCTTC.

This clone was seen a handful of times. CDR3 sequence: CASSLSGTQETQYF. The CDR3 DNA reads TGCGCCAGCAGCTTGTCGGGGACTCAAGAGACCCAGTACTTC. The chain employs TRBV5-1 and TRBJ2-5; perhaps TRBD2 as D (6 bases). V was cut by 1 base and J by 2 bases, with 9 bases left in between. Per germline, CDR1 SGHRS and CDR2 YFSETQ. The CDR3 has 14 residues.

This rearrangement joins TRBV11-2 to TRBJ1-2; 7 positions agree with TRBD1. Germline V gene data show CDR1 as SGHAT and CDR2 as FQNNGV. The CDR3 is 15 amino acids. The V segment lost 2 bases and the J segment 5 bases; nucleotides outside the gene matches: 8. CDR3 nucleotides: TGTGCCAGCAGCTTATCGGACAAGGGGGCTTATGGCTACACCTTC. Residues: CASSLSDKGAYGYTF.

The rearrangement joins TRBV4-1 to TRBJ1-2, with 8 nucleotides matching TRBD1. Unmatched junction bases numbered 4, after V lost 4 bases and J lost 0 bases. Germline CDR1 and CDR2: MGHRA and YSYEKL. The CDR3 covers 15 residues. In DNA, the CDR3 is TGCGCCAGCAGCCGAGGACAGGGAGCTAACTATGGCTACACCTTC. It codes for CASSRGQGANYGYTF.

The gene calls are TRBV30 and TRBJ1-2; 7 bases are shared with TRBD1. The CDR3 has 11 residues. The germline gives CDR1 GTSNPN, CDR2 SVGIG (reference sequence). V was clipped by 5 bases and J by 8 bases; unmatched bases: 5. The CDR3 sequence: CAWSTGEGYTF. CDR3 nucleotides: TGTGCCTGGTCAACAGGGGAAGGCTACACCTTC. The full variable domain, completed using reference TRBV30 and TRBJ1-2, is SQTIHQWPATLVQPVGSPLSLECTVEGTSNPNLYWYRQAAGRGLQLLFYSVGIGQISSEVPQNLSASRPQDRQFILSSKKLLLSDSGFYLCAWSTGEGYTFGSGTRLTVV.

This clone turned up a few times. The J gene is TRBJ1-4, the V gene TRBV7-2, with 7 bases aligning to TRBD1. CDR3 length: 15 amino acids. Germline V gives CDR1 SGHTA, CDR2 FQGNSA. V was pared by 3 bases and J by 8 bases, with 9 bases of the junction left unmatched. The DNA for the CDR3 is TGTGCCAGCAGCTTTTCGACAGGGCTGGGAGAAAAACTGTTTTTT. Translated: CASSFSTGLGEKLFF. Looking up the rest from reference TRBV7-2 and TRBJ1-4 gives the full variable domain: GAGVSQSPSNKVTEKGKDVELRCDPISGHTALYWYRQSLGQGLEFLIYFQGNSAPDKSGLPSDRFSAERTGGSVSTLTIQRTQQEDSAVYLCASSFSTGLGEKLFFGSGTQLSVL.

The CDR3 reads CASSRIDSSSGANVLTF. CDR3 DNA: TGTGCCAGCAGCCGGATTGACAGTAGCTCTGGGGCCAACGTCCTGACTTTC. This rearrangement joins TRBV4-2 to TRBJ2-6, with D tentatively TRBD1 (5 bases). Germline CDR1 LGHNA, CDR2 YNFKEQ. Trimming cost V 4 bases and J 0 bases, with 13 bases left between them. The CDR3 runs to 17 residues.

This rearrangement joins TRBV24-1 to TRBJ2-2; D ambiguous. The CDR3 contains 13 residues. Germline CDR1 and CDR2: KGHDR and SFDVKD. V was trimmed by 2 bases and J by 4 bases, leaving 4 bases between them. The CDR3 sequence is CATSDSVTGELFF. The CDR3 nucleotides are TGTGCCACCAGTGATTCAGTCACCGGGGAGCTGTTTTTT.

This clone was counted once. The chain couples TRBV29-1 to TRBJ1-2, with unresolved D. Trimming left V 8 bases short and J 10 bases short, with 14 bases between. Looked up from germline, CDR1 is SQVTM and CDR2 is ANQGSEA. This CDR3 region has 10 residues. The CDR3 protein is CSLGVPDYTF. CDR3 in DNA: TGCAGCCTCGGGGTACCCGACTACACCTTC.

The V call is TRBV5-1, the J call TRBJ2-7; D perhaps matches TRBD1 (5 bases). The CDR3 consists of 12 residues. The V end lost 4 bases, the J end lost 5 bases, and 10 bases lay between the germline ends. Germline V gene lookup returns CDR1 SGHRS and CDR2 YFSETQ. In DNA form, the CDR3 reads TGCGCCAGCAGCAGTGCAGGGAACGAGCAGTACTTC. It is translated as CASSSAGNEQYF.

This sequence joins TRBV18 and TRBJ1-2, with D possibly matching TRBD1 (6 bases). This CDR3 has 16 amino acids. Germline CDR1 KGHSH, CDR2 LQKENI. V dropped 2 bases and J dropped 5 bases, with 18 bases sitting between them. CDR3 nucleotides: TGTGCCAGCTCACCAAAAACGAGACAGGAGGAGTATGGCTACACCTTC. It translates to CASSPKTRQEEYGYTF.

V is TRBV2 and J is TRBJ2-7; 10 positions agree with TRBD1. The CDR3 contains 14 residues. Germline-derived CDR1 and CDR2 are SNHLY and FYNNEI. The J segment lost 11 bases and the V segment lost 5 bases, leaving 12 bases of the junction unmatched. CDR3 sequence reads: CASSYRDRGAPEYF. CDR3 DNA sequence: TGTGCCAGCAGTTACCGGGACAGGGGCGCCCCCGAGTACTTC.

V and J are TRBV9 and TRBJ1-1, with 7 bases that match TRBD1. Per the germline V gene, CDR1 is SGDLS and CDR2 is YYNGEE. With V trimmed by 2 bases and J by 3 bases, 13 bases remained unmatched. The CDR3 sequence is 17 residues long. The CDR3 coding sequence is TGTGCCAGCAGCGTCAACGACAGGGCAAATCGAGACACTGAAGCTTTCTTT. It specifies CASSVNDRANRDTEAFF.

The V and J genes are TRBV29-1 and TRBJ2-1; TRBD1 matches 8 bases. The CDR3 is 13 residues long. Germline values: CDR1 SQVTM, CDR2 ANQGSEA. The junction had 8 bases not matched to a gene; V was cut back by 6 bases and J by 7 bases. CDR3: CSVLGQGGNEQFF. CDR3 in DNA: TGCAGCGTCCTCGGACAGGGTGGGAATGAGCAGTTCTTC.

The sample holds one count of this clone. In DNA form, the CDR3 reads TGTGCCAGCAGCCTCCCGACAGGTTATAGCAATCAGCCCCAGCATTTT. Its translation: CASSLPTGYSNQPQHF. This chain joins TRBV7-2 and TRBJ1-5; perhaps TRBD1 as D (6 bases). V was trimmed by 5 bases and J by 0 bases, leaving 14 bases between them. This CDR3 comprises 16 residues. Germline V lookup: CDR1 SGHTA, CDR2 FQGNSA.

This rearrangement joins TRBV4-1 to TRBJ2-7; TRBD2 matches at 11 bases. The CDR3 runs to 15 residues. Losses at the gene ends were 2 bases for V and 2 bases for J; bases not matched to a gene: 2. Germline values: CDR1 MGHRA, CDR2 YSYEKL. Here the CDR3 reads CASSQTSGSPYEQYF. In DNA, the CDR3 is TGCGCCAGCAGCCAAACTAGCGGGAGCCCCTACGAGCAGTACTTC.

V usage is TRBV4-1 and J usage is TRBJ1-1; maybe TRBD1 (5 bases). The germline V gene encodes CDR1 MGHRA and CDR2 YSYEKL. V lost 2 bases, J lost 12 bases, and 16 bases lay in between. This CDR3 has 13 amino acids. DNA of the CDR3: TGCGCCAGCAGCCAACAATGGCAGGGTGGCACTTTCTTT. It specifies CASSQQWQGGTFF.

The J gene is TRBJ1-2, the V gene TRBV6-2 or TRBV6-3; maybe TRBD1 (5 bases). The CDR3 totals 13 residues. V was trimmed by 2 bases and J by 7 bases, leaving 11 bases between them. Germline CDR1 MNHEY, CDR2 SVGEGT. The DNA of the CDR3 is TGTGCCAGCAGTTACAGGCAGGGCCTTGGCTACACCTTC. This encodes CASSYRQGLGYTF.

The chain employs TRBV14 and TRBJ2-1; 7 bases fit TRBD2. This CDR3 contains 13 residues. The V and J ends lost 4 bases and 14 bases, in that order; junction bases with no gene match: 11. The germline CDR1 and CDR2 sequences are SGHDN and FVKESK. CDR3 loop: CASSLAGSLWEFF. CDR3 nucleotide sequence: TGTGCCAGCAGCCTAGCGGGCTCCCTGTGGGAGTTCTTC.

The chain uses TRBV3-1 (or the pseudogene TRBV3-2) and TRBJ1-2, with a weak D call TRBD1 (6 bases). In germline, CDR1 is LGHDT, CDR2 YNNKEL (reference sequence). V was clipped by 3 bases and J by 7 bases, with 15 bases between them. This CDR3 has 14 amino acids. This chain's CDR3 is CASSQKRGTSGYTF. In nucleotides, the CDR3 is TGTGCCAGCAGCCAGAAGAGGGGGACGAGTGGCTACACCTTC.

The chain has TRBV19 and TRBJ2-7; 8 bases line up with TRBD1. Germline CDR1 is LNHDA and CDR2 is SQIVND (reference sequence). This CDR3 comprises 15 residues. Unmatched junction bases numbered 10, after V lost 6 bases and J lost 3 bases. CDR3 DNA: TGTGCCAGTAGCCTTAGACCTACAGGGGGCTACGAGCAGTACTTC. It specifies CASSLRPTGGYEQYF.

The CDR3 spells CASSSPRTGGNANTEAFF. The CDR3 DNA is TGCGCCAGCAGCTCACCTCGGACAGGGGGGAACGCGAACACTGAAGCTTTCTTT. The chain uses TRBV5-1 and TRBJ1-1; 10 bases line up with TRBD1. Per the germline V gene, CDR1 is SGHRS and CDR2 is YFSETQ. CDR3 length equals 18 residues. V was clipped by 3 bases and J by 1 base; unmatched bases: 12.